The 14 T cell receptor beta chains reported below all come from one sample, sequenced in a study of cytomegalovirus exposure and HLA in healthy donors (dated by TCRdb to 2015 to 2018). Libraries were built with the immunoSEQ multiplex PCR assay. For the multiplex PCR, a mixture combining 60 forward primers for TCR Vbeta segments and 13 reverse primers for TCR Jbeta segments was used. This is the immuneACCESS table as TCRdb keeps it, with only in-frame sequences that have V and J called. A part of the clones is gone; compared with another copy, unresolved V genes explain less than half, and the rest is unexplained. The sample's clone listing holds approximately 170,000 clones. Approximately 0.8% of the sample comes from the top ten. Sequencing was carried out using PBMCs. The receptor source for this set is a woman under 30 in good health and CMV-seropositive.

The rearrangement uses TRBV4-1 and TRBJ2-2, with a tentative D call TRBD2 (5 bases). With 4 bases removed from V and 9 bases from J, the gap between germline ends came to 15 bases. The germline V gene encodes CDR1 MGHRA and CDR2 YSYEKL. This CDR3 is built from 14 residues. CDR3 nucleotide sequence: TGCGCCAGCAGCCCTTACGGACTGTCAAGGGAGCTGTTTTTT. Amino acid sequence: CASSPYGLSRELFF.

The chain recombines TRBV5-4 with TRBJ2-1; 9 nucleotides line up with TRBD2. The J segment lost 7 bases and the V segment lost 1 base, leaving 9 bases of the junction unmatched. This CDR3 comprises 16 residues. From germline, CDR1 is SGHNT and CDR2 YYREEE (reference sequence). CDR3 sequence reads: CASSLKSLAGQNEQFF. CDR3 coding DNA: TGTGCCAGCAGCTTGAAAAGCCTAGCGGGGCAAAATGAGCAGTTCTTC.

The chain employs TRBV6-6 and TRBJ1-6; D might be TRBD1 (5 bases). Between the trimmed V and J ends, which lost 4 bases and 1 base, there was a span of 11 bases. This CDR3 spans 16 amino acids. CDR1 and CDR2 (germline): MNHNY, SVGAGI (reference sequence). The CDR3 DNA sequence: TGTGCCAGCAGTTTTAAAGGACAATCCTATAATTCACCCCTCCACTTT. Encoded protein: CASSFKGQSYNSPLHF.

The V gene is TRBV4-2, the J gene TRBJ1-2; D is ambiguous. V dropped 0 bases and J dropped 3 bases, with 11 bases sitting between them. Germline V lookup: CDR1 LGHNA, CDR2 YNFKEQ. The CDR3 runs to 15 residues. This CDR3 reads CASSQDNRVYYGYTF. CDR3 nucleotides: TGTGCCAGCAGCCAAGATAATCGGGTATACTATGGCTACACCTTC.

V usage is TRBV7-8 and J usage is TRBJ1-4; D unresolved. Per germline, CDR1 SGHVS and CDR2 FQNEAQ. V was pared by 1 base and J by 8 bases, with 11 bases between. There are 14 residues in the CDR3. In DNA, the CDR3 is TGTGCCAGCAGCTTAGGCTGGGTGGGCGAAAAACTGTTTTTT. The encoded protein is CASSLGWVGEKLFF.

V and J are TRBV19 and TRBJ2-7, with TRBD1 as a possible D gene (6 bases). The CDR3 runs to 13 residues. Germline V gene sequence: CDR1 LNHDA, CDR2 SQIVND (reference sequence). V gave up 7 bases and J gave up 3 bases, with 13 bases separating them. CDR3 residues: CASMAGDGYEQYF. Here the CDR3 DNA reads TGTGCCAGTATGGCAGGGGACGGCTACGAGCAGTACTTC.

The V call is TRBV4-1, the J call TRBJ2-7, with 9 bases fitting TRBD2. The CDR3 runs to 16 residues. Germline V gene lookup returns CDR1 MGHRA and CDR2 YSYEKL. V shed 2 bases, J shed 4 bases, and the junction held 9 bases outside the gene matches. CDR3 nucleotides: TGCGCCAGCAGCCAACCGGTTCGCGGGAGGGGATACGAGCAGTACTTC. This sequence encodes CASSQPVRGRGYEQYF.

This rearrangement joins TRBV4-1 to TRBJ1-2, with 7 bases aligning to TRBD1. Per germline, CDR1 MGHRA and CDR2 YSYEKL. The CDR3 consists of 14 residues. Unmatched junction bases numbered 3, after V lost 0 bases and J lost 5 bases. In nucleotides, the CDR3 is TGCGCCAGCAGCCAAGAAGACAGGGAGTATGGCTACACCTTC. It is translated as CASSQEDREYGYTF.

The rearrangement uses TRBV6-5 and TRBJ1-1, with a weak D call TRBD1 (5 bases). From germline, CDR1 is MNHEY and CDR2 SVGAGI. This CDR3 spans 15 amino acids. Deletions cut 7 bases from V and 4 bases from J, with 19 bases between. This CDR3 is CASTRVGGVGTEAFF. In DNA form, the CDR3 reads TGTGCCAGCACCCGGGTGGGGGGAGTGGGCACTGAAGCTTTCTTT.

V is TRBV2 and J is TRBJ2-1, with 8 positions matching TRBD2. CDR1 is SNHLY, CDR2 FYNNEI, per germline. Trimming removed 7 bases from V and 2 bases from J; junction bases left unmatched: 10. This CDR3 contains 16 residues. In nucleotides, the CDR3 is TGTGCCAGCACCCGAGTTCGGGGGGGACCCTACAATGAGCAGTTCTTC. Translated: CASTRVRGGPYNEQFF.

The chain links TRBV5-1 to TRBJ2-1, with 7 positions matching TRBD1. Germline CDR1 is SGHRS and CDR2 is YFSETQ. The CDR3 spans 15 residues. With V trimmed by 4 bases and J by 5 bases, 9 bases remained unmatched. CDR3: CASSPGQLLNNEQFF. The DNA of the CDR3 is TGCGCCAGCAGCCCGGGACAGCTCTTAAACAATGAGCAGTTCTTC.

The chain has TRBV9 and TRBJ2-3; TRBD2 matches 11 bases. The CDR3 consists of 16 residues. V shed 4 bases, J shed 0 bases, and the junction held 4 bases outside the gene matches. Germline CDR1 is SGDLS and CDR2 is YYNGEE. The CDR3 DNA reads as TGTGCCAGCAGCCCGACTAGCGGGATTAGCACAGATACGCAGTATTTT. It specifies CASSPTSGISTDTQYF.

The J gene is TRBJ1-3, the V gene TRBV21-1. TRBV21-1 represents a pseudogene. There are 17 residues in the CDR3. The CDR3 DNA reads TGTGCCAGCAGCAAAGGCGGCGGGGGGGGGCCTGGAAACACCATATATTTT. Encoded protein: CASSKGGGGGPGNTIYF.

CDR3 sequence: CASRLAIHTQYF. The CDR3 region has the DNA TGTGCAAGTCGCTTGGCCATACATACGCAGTATTTT. The genes are TRBV12-2 and TRBJ2-3; no DNA check was done on the table's D call, TRBD1. TRBV12-2 is marked as a pseudogene. This CDR3 has 12 amino acids.